This T cell receptor (beta chain) is from a study of T cells in Graves' hyperthyroidism and ophthalmopathy (dated 2019 in TCRdb). About the full investigation: Peripheral blood was collected at initial diagnosis, before any treatment. The approximately 90 discovery patients were randomly split 7:3 into training and test sets. After blood sampling, hyperthyroidism patients were treated with methimazole at a starting dose of 30 mg daily, and ophthalmopathy patients were treated with high-dose intravenous methylprednisolone. The paper reports TCR Vbeta CDR3 sequencing of some 140 peripheral blood samples: approximately 41 ophthalmopathy, fewer than 85 hyperthyroidism and approximately 17 progressor patients. Prospective prediction of ophthalmopathy was tested in an independent validation cohort of fewer than 20 hyperthyroidism patients and some 17 patients who later progressed to ophthalmopathy. A discovery cohort of about 100 patients, 43 with Graves' ophthalmopathy and approximately 60 with stable Graves' hyperthyroidism, was used to find distinguishing TCR V-J signatures. Thyroid tissue and blood T-cell repertoires from roughly 6 Graves' hyperthyroidism patients were also compared in the study. On the study overall, not on this receptor specifically: In validation, the model predicted progression to ophthalmopathy a median of around 6.5 months before onset, with roughly 70% sensitivity and roughly 77% specificity. No statistical method was used to set the sample size in advance, and investigators knew the group allocation. In cross-validation, a model built on a 13 V-J signature told ophthalmopathy apart from stable hyperthyroidism with 87.88% sensitivity and about 81% specificity, and in testing the same model reached 80%/75%. Blood samples also contained most of the expanded thyroid clonotypes (frequency above 0.001), which suggests that blood repertoires may reflect thyroid immune responses.

Amplification of TCR beta CDR3 regions was carried out from RNA transcripts. The first round of RT-PCR for the TCR CDR3 was performed with the HTBI primer set and the Qiagen OneStep RT-PCR kit. Libraries were constructed in a second round of multiplex PCR, after which size selection and purification were carried out. The libraries were sequenced on an Illumina HiSeq2000 using paired-end 100 bp reads. In the paper's pipeline: SOAPnuke was used to process the raw data, throwing out any read that contained adapters or uncalled bases, had a mean Phred below 15, or lacked an exact constant-primer or identifier match. COPE v1.2.5 was used to merge the high-quality paired reads, and each unique nucleotide sequence was defined as a clonotype. MiTCR v1.1 was used to align clonotypes to the IMGT TRBV, TRBD and TRBJ reference segments. Analysis was restricted to V-J combinations with a frequency above 0.0001, which covered about 99% of repertoires. A TCS score was defined as the ratio between F50 (clonal expansion) and ExV (chaos), using BLOSUM62-based TCRdist between CDR3 peptides within each V-J. Welch's t-statistics and random forest reduced roughly 530 V-J features to 13, which were used in a naive Bayes classifier (R e1071). The raw public reads went through TCRdb reprocessing: fastp at Q25, MiXCR clone calling, in-frame beta chains kept. Under each unique CDR3 protein, matching rows form one entry showing the most common genes and DNA. The V and J calls shown here were made by TCRdb, not taken from the authors' results. The sample includes around 440,000 distinct CDR3 sequences, with approximately 15% observed a single time. Around 7.3% of the sample is in the top ten clones.

Stable Graves' hyperthyroidism was defined as the absence of progression to ophthalmopathy over 18 months of follow-up. Hyperthyroidism patients were aged 18 to 65 years and newly diagnosed, with disease duration of less than 2 months. Patients with uncontrolled infections, other autoimmune diseases, pregnancy or lactation were excluded. Clinical symptoms, serum thyroxine and TRAb, thyroid ultrasound, and orbital computed tomography formed the basis for the diagnoses. Ficoll-Paque density gradient centrifugation was used to isolate PBMCs from 8 to 10 ml of fresh peripheral blood. Total RNA was extracted using Trizol reagent, and RNA quality was assessed on an Agilent 2100 Bioanalyzer. Including the terminal cysteine and phenylalanine, the CDR3 comprises 17 residues. Only the CDR3 part of the read is kept: 51 bases, read in frame from the first base. The germline V gene gives CDR1 as SGHNT and CDR2 as YENEEA. The germline V end is reduced by 4 bases and the J end by 3 bases; junction bases left unmatched: 8.

This clonotype was picked up many times. Its antigen specificity is not known. No base quality information exists; no much larger clone differs at one position. The chain links TRBV11-3 with TRBJ2-7, with 14 middle bases fitting TRBD2. The material sequenced was blood. This TCR was recovered from a woman aged 18-30 years with Graves' hyperthyroidism. The CDR3 here reads CASSWGLAGEGGYEQYF. The sequence in DNA is TGTGCCAGCAGCTGGGGACTAGCGGGAGAGGGGGGCTACGAGCAGTACTTC.